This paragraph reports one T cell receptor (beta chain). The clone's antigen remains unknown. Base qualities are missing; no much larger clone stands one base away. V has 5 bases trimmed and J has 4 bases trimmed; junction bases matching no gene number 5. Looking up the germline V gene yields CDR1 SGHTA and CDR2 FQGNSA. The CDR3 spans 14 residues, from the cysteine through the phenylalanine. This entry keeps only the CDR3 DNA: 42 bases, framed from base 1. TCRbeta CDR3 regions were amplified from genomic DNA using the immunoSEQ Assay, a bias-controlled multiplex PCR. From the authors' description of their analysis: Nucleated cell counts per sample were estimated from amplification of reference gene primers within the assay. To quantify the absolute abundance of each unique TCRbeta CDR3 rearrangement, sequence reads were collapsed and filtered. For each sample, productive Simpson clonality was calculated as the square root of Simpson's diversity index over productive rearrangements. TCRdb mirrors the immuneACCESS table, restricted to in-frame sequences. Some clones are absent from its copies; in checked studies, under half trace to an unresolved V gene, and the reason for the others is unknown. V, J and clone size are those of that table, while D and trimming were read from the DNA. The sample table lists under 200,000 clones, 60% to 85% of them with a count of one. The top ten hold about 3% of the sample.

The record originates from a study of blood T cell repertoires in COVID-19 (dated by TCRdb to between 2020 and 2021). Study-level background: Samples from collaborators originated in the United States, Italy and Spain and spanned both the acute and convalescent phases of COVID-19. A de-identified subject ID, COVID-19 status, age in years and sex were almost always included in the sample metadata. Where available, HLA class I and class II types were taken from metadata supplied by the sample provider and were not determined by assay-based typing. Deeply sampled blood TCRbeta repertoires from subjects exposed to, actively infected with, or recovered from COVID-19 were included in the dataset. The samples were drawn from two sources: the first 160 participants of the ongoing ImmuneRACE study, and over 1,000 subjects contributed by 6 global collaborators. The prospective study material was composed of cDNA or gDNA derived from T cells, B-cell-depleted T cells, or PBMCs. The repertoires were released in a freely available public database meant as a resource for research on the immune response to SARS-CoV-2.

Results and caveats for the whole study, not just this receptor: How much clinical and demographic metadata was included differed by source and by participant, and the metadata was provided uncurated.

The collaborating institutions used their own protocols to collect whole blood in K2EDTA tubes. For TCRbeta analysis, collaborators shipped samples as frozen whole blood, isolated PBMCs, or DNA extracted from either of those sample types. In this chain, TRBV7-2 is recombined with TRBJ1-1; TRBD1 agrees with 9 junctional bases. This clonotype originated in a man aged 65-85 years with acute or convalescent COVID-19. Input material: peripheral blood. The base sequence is TGTGCCAGCAGCAGGGACAGGGTGGCCACTGAAGCTTTCTTT. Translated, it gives CASSRDRVATEAFF.